This is a list of T cell receptor beta chains from one sample in a study of T cells in Graves' hyperthyroidism and ophthalmopathy. TCRdb re-analysed the multiplex PCR reads in MiXCR, keeping a single row per CDR3 protein. This table holds some 350,000 distinct CDR3 sequences, more than 20% found once. Sequenced input: blood. The receptors here all came from a man aged 50-59 years with Graves' hyperthyroidism. The CDR3 runs from the conserved cysteine through the conserved F or W. The D gene is left open where the match is weak. Rows give clone size only sometimes, using once, few, many, or a class for an expanded clone.

V	D	size	J	CDR3	DNA
TRBV5-1	TRBD1	-	TRBJ1-1	CASSDGQGKAFF	TGCGCCAGCAGTGACGGACAGGGTAAAGCTTTCTTT
TRBV10-3	TRBD1	-	TRBJ2-7	CAIRDPGQGNEQYF	TGTGCCATCAGAGACCCGGGACAGGGCAACGAGCAGTACTTC
TRBV19	TRBD1	few	TRBJ2-7	CASSKGKQGPTYEQYF	TGTGCCAGTAGTAAGGGTAAACAGGGGCCGACCTACGAGCAGTACTTC
TRBV29-1	-	-	TRBJ1-2	CSVPPGNYGYTF	TGCAGCGTTCCCCCGGGGAACTATGGCTACACCTTC
TRBV7-3	-	few	TRBJ2-2	CASSLARDLAGELFF	TGTGCCAGCAGCCTTGCCAGGGATCTGGCCGGGGAGCTGTTTTTT
TRBV12-3/TRBV12-4	-	-	TRBJ2-1	CASSFDGSWYNEQFF	TGTGCCAGCAGTTTTGACGGAAGTTGGTACAATGAGCAGTTCTTC
TRBV6-1	TRBD1	-	TRBJ2-3	CASSDHRGRWTDTQYF	TGTGCCAGCAGTGACCACAGGGGGAGATGGACAGATACGCAGTATTTT
TRBV5-1	-	many	TRBJ2-1	CASSPTVSGSDEQFF	TGCGCCAGCAGCCCGACCGTTTCAGGGAGCGATGAGCAGTTCTTC
TRBV20-1	TRBD1	-	TRBJ2-2	CSASRQGGELFF	TGCAGTGCTTCCCGACAGGGAGGGGAGCTGTTTTTT
TRBV5-1	TRBD2	-	TRBJ2-1	CASTHSGSSYNEQFF	TGCGCCAGCACCCATAGCGGGAGCTCCTACAATGAGCAGTTCTTC
TRBV29-1	-	few	TRBJ2-5	CSVGEGHLYF	TGCAGCGTTGGGGAGGGACACTTGTACTTC
TRBV18	-	many	TRBJ2-7	CASSPARTYEQYF	TGTGCCAGCTCACCCGCCAGGACCTACGAGCAGTACTTC
TRBV19	TRBD1	-	TRBJ2-3	CASTDRGPVDTQYF	TGTGCCAGTACCGACAGGGGGCCCGTAGATACGCAGTATTTT
TRBV18	-	few	TRBJ2-7	CASSPGPPPGYEQYF	TGTGCCAGCTCACCGGGACCCCCCCCGGGCTACGAGCAGTACTTC
TRBV12-3/TRBV12-4	-	-	TRBJ2-4	CASSSTGTPNIQYF	TGTGCCAGCAGTTCCACCGGGACACCGAACATTCAGTACTTC
TRBV29-1	TRBD2	-	TRBJ2-2	CSVAGGPNTGELFF	TGCAGCGTTGCGGGGGGACCGAACACCGGGGAGCTGTTTTTT
TRBV28	-	many	TRBJ1-5	CASTRLGVNQPQHF	TGTGCCAGCACCCGATTGGGCGTGAATCAGCCCCAGCATTTT
TRBV3-1	-	-	TRBJ2-7	CASSKLGLGYEQYF	TGTGCCAGCTCAAAATTAGGTTTGGGCTACGAGCAGTACTTC
TRBV7-8	TRBD2	few	TRBJ2-3	CASSPDLRAGVADTQYF	TGTGCCAGCAGCCCCGACCTGAGAGCGGGAGTGGCAGATACGCAGTATTTT
TRBV10-3	TRBD1	few	TRBJ2-1	CAISAPGQGYNEQFF	TGTGCCATCAGTGCCCCGGGACAGGGCTACAATGAGCAGTTCTTC
TRBV10-2	-	-	TRBJ2-1	CASSRGSDYNEQFF	TGCGCCAGCTCCCGGGGTAGCGACTACAATGAGCAGTTCTTC
TRBV29-1	TRBD2	few	TRBJ2-7	CSVVSSGRTYEQYF	TGCAGCGTTGTAAGCAGCGGGAGGACTTACGAGCAGTACTTC
TRBV6-6	-	many	TRBJ2-7	CASSYSPPRWGSYEQYF	TGTGCCAGCAGTTACTCCCCACCCAGATGGGGATCCTACGAGCAGTACTTC
TRBV7-3	-	many	TRBJ2-5	CASKGGTGEETQYF	TGTGCCAGCAAGGGGGGTACGGGAGAAGAGACCCAGTACTTC
TRBV20-1	-	-	TRBJ2-3	CSARPGDTQYF	TGCAGTGCTAGGCCCGGGGATACGCAGTATTTT
TRBV6-1	-	-	TRBJ1-5	CATINQGSNQPQHF	TGTGCCACCATTAATCAGGGAAGTAATCAGCCCCAGCATTTT
TRBV20-1	-	few	TRBJ1-2	CSARENGGYTF	TGCAGTGCTAGAGAGAATGGAGGCTACACCTTC
TRBV11-3	TRBD1	few	TRBJ2-5	CASSLGDSPQETQYF	TGTGCCAGCAGCTTAGGGGACAGTCCCCAAGAGACCCAGTACTTC
TRBV14	-	-	TRBJ2-3	CASSQVNQYTDTQYF	TGTGCCAGCAGCCAAGTAAACCAGTACACAGATACGCAGTATTTT
TRBV6-1	-	many	TRBJ2-1	CASSPSFTGNEQFF	TGTGCCAGCAGTCCCTCGTTCACAGGGAATGAGCAGTTCTTC
TRBV11-3	TRBD2	many	TRBJ2-1	CASSFGLAGDLNEQFF	TGTGCCAGCAGCTTCGGACTAGCGGGAGACCTCAATGAGCAGTTCTTC
TRBV24-1	-	few	TRBJ2-3	CATSPSGGTDTQYF	TGTGCCACCAGTCCTTCAGGCGGGACAGATACGCAGTATTTT
TRBV9	-	-	TRBJ1-2	CASTPGSGGYGYTF	TGTGCCAGCACCCCGGGGTCCGGGGGCTATGGCTACACCTTC
TRBV29-1	-	few	TRBJ2-5	CSVEEAEETQYF	TGCAGCGTTGAAGAAGCGGAAGAGACCCAGTACTTC
TRBV3-1	-	-	TRBJ2-2	CASSQVPSPNTGELFF	TGTGCCAGCAGCCAAGTGCCCAGTCCGAACACCGGGGAGCTGTTTTTT
TRBV6-1	-	few	TRBJ1-2	CASSAQAPYGYTF	TGTGCCAGCAGTGCCCAGGCCCCCTATGGCTACACCTTC
TRBV18	-	many	TRBJ2-3	CASSPATDTQYF	TGTGCCAGCTCACCCGCCACAGATACGCAGTATTTT
TRBV12-3/TRBV12-4	TRBD1	-	TRBJ1-1	CASTRGQGNTEAFF	TGTGCCAGCACTCGAGGACAGGGGAACACTGAAGCTTTCTTT
TRBV12-3/TRBV12-4	TRBD2	-	TRBJ2-1	CASSRGSGRTVFLNEQFF	TGTGCCAGCAGTCGCGGGAGTGGACGCACGGTCTTCTTAAATGAGCAGTTCTTC
TRBV5-1	-	-	TRBJ2-7	CASGLGRVGVYEQYF	TGTGCCAGCGGCTTGGGCAGGGTCGGGGTTTACGAGCAGTACTTC
TRBV20-1	TRBD2	many	TRBJ2-5	CSALLRGGETQYF	TGCAGTGCCCTCCTTAGGGGAGGGGAGACCCAGTACTTC
TRBV5-1	-	-	TRBJ2-2	CASMSGNTGELFF	TGCGCCAGCATGAGCGGTAACACCGGGGAGCTGTTTTTT
TRBV5-4	-	few	TRBJ1-2	CASSFGDNYGYTF	TGTGCCAGCAGCTTTGGGGACAACTATGGCTACACCTTC
TRBV20-1	TRBD2	many	TRBJ2-3	CSARDAGTSATDTQYF	TGCAGTGCTAGAGACGCCGGGACTAGTGCCACAGATACGCAGTATTTT
TRBV11-2	-	many	TRBJ1-2	CASNQGPYGYTF	TGTGCCAGCAATCAGGGTCCCTATGGCTACACCTTC
TRBV6-1	-	few	TRBJ1-5	CAIAAMNSNQPQHF	TGTGCCATCGCTGCCATGAATAGCAATCAGCCCCAGCATTTT
TRBV6-1	TRBD2	few	TRBJ2-7	CASSKREGHSYEQYF	TGTGCCAGCAGTAAGCGGGAGGGCCACTCCTACGAGCAGTACTTC
TRBV19	-	few	TRBJ2-7	CASSIDQGSSYEQYF	TGTGCCAGTAGTATAGATCAGGGTAGCTCCTACGAGCAGTACTTC
TRBV12-3/TRBV12-4	-	many	TRBJ2-3	CASKRDAGTDTQYF	TGTGCCAGCAAAAGGGACGCAGGCACAGATACGCAGTATTTT
TRBV27	-	-	TRBJ2-3	CASSTLWGPTDTQYF	TGTGCCAGCAGTACCCTATGGGGCCCCACAGATACGCAGTATTTT
TRBV27	-	-	TRBJ2-5	CASSLSGRQSRGLYF	TGTGCCAGCAGTTTATCGGGGAGACAGTCAAGGGGTTTGTACTTC
TRBV7-9	TRBD2	-	TRBJ2-1	CASSSTVAGGSYNEQFF	TGTGCCAGCAGCTCCACAGTCGCGGGAGGATCCTACAATGAGCAGTTCTTC
TRBV11-2	-	many	TRBJ2-7	CASSTGTVPYEQYF	TGTGCCAGCAGCACCGGGACTGTACCCTACGAGCAGTACTTC
TRBV7-3	-	-	TRBJ2-5	CASSLSSRDTQETQYF	TGTGCCAGCAGCTTAAGTAGTAGGGACACCCAAGAGACCCAGTACTTC
TRBV7-9	-	-	TRBJ2-5	CASSPRTVRETQYF	TGTGCCAGCAGCCCCCGGACAGTTCGGGAGACCCAGTACTTC